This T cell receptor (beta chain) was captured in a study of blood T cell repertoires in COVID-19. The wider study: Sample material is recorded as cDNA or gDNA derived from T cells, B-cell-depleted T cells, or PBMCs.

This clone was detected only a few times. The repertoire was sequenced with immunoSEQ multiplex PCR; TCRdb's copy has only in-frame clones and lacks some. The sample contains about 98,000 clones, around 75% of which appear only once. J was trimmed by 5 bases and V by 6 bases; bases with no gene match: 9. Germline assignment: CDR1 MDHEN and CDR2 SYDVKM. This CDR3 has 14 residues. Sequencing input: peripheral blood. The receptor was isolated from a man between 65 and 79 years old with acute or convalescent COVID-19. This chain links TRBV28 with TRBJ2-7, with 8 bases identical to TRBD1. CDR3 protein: CASSPTGVRHEQYF. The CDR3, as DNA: TGTGCCAGCAGCCCGACAGGGGTCCGACACGAGCAGTACTTC.